One T cell receptor (beta chain) is described in this entry. What it binds is not known. Generated by immunoSEQ multiplex PCR, the TCRdb table keeps only in-frame clones and is missing some. The sample has 180,000 or so clones; 90% to 95% are singletons. The CDR3 spans 12 residues. V gave up 5 bases and J gave up 12 bases; unmatched junction bases: 4. Per the germline V gene, CDR1 is MNHEY and CDR2 is SVGAGI. These data belong to a study of T cell responses to AZD1222 COVID-19 vaccine. Study-level points and caveats: Repertoires in all cases were sampled only once the peak T cell response had passed. Donors were chiefly white British, with a greater number of females, and clonal diversity was perhaps underestimated. Regions 160-218 and 743-854 dominated among vaccine-associated CD4 TCRs spanning spike. Once two AZD1222 doses were given, Spike-specific TCR breadth and depth went up.

The clonotype comes from an adult who received the AZD1222 COVID-19 vaccine. The J gene is TRBJ1-6, the V gene TRBV6-5; 7 bases align to TRBD1. This material consisted of peripheral blood, taken 28 days after the second AZD1222 dose. CDR3 bases: TGTGCCAGCAGTCCTCAGGGGGGACCCCTCCACTTT. It translates to CASSPQGGPLHF.